The rows below give T cell receptor beta chains drawn from one sample of a study of blood T cell repertoires in COVID-19. The data were produced by immunoSEQ multiplex PCR, yet TCRdb's version contains in-frame clones alone and is incomplete. The sample contains under 300,000 clones, 89% of which appear only once. The sample comprised peripheral blood. The origin of the receptors is a woman aged 40 to 55 who had recovered from COVID-19. Each CDR3 is given with its conserved first and last residue. The order of the fields is clone size, J gene, D gene, V gene, CDR3 DNA, CDR3 protein. The D gene is left open where the match is weak. Part of the rows lack a size; the others show once, few, many or a class for expanded clones.

clone_size: once
j_call: TRBJ1-2
d_call: TRBD1
v_call: TRBV5-1
cdr3_nt: TGCGCCAGCAGCAGCGGGACAGGGGAAGCAGAGGGCTACACCTTC
cdr3_aa: CASSSGTGEAEGYTF

clone_size: .
j_call: TRBJ1-1
d_call: .
v_call: TRBV30
cdr3_nt: TGTGCCTGGTCACAGGGAAGTAGGACTGAAGCTTTCTTT
cdr3_aa: CAWSQGSRTEAFF

clone_size: .
j_call: TRBJ2-5
d_call: TRBD2
v_call: TRBV7-9
cdr3_nt: TGTGCCAGCAGCTCCGGGACTAACCAAGAGACCCAGTACTTC
cdr3_aa: CASSSGTNQETQYF

clone_size: .
j_call: TRBJ1-2
d_call: .
v_call: TRBV9
cdr3_nt: TGTGCCAGCAGCCAATACACAGGGAACTATGGCTACACCTTC
cdr3_aa: CASSQYTGNYGYTF

clone_size: .
j_call: TRBJ1-5
d_call: TRBD1
v_call: TRBV30
cdr3_nt: TGTGCCTGGAGGGGACAGGGCGTAGGTCAGCCCCAGCATTTT
cdr3_aa: CAWRGQGVGQPQHF

clone_size: .
j_call: TRBJ2-5
d_call: TRBD2
v_call: TRBV7-2
cdr3_nt: TGTGCCAGCAGCTTACGTTCCGGGACTAGCGGCCAAGAGACCCAGTACTTC
cdr3_aa: CASSLRSGTSGQETQYF

clone_size: .
j_call: TRBJ2-3
d_call: .
v_call: TRBV15
cdr3_nt: TGTGCCACCAGCAGAGATATTTCGGAGGTACCGTATTTT
cdr3_aa: CATSRDISEVPYF

clone_size: many
j_call: TRBJ2-1
d_call: .
v_call: TRBV27
cdr3_nt: TGTGCCAGCAGATCCCTAGGGGATTCCTACAATGAGCAGTTCTTC
cdr3_aa: CASRSLGDSYNEQFF

clone_size: .
j_call: TRBJ2-3
d_call: TRBD2
v_call: TRBV5-1
cdr3_nt: TGCGCCAGCAGCTTAGCGGGAGGTTCGGCAGATACGCAGTATTTT
cdr3_aa: CASSLAGGSADTQYF

clone_size: .
j_call: TRBJ2-1
d_call: TRBD2
v_call: TRBV19
cdr3_nt: TGTGCCCGAGAGGCTAGCGGGAGTAGCTACAATGAGCAGTTCTTC
cdr3_aa: CAREASGSSYNEQFF

clone_size: .
j_call: TRBJ1-2
d_call: .
v_call: TRBV24-1
cdr3_nt: TGTGCCACCAGTGATCCGACAGGTCCCTATGGCTACACCTTC
cdr3_aa: CATSDPTGPYGYTF

clone_size: .
j_call: TRBJ2-3
d_call: .
v_call: TRBV28
cdr3_nt: TGTGCCAGCAGTTTAAACAGCGGGAGCACAGATACGCAGTATTTT
cdr3_aa: CASSLNSGSTDTQYF

clone_size: .
j_call: TRBJ1-2
d_call: .
v_call: TRBV7-6
cdr3_nt: TGTGCCAGCAGCTTAGGCGAAATGGACGGGACTACCTATGGCTACACCTTC
cdr3_aa: CASSLGEMDGTTYGYTF

clone_size: .
j_call: TRBJ2-4
d_call: TRBD2
v_call: TRBV27
cdr3_nt: TGTGCCAGCAGCCCGGGAGCGGGAGTTTCCCCCGGGCCCAAAAACATTCAGTACTTC
cdr3_aa: CASSPGAGVSPGPKNIQYF

clone_size: .
j_call: TRBJ2-2
d_call: .
v_call: TRBV18
cdr3_nt: TGTGCCAGCTCACCACGCGGAGCGAACACCGGGGAGCTGTTTTTT
cdr3_aa: CASSPRGANTGELFF

clone_size: .
j_call: TRBJ1-5
d_call: .
v_call: TRBV5-6
cdr3_nt: TGTGCCAGCAGCTGGTCAGGGGTTTCTGATCAGCCCCAGCATTTT
cdr3_aa: CASSWSGVSDQPQHF

clone_size: .
j_call: TRBJ1-2
d_call: .
v_call: TRBV3-1/TRBV3-2
cdr3_nt: TGTGCCAGCAGCTTACAGGGATTAGGAAGCTATGGCTACACCTTC
cdr3_aa: CASSLQGLGSYGYTF

clone_size: .
j_call: TRBJ1-1
d_call: .
v_call: TRBV7-2
cdr3_nt: TGTGCCAGCAGCTTTTTTCGCGATTCCACTGAAGCTTTCTTT
cdr3_aa: CASSFFRDSTEAFF

clone_size: once
j_call: TRBJ2-7
d_call: .
v_call: TRBV2
cdr3_nt: TGTGCCAGCAGTGAAGGTATTACCTACGAGCAGTACTTC
cdr3_aa: CASSEGITYEQYF

clone_size: .
j_call: TRBJ2-5
d_call: TRBD2
v_call: TRBV6-5
cdr3_nt: TGTGCCAGCAGTTCGGGGGTAGCGGGGGGACGTGGGCCGTACTTC
cdr3_aa: CASSSGVAGGRGPYF

clone_size: .
j_call: TRBJ1-4
d_call: .
v_call: TRBV29-1
cdr3_nt: TGCAGCGTTGGTGAGGGTAATGAAAAACTGTTTTTT
cdr3_aa: CSVGEGNEKLFF

clone_size: .
j_call: TRBJ2-1
d_call: TRBD2
v_call: TRBV4-2
cdr3_nt: TGTGCCAGCAGCCAAGAAGCGGGGAACCTCTACAATGAGCAGTTCTTC
cdr3_aa: CASSQEAGNLYNEQFF

clone_size: .
j_call: TRBJ2-1
d_call: .
v_call: TRBV18
cdr3_nt: TGTGCCAGCTCAACGGAGGTGGGTGAGCAGTTCTTC
cdr3_aa: CASSTEVGEQFF

clone_size: .
j_call: TRBJ2-7
d_call: TRBD1
v_call: TRBV7-9
cdr3_nt: TGTGCCAGCAGCTTCTATAGTTTCCCTAAGGGGGCGAACCACGAGCAGTACTTC
cdr3_aa: CASSFYSFPKGANHEQYF

clone_size: few
j_call: TRBJ2-5
d_call: .
v_call: TRBV29-1
cdr3_nt: TGCAGCGTATTTACTAGCTTGTTGGAGACCCAGTACTTC
cdr3_aa: CSVFTSLLETQYF

clone_size: .
j_call: TRBJ2-7
d_call: .
v_call: TRBV19
cdr3_nt: TGTGCCAGTAGTCCACAGACCGGGACCTACGAGCAGTACTTC
cdr3_aa: CASSPQTGTYEQYF

clone_size: .
j_call: TRBJ1-4
d_call: .
v_call: TRBV6-5
cdr3_nt: TGTGCCAGCAGTTACAATGGGGGCGTCCCCGTAAAACTGTTTTTT
cdr3_aa: CASSYNGGVPVKLFF

clone_size: .
j_call: TRBJ2-3
d_call: .
v_call: TRBV12-5
cdr3_nt: TGTGCTAGTGGTTTGGAGGGGGAACCTTTCACAGATACGCAGTATTTT
cdr3_aa: CASGLEGEPFTDTQYF